Given below is one TCR beta chain in context. The sample is drawn from a study of OX40 agonist ivuxolimab in advanced cancers. The data were produced by immunoSEQ multiplex PCR, yet TCRdb's version contains in-frame clones alone and is incomplete. The sample lists around 34,000 clones, nearly 85% occurring once. The germline CDR1 and CDR2 sequences are SNHLY and FYNNEI. With 2 bases removed from V and 3 bases from J, the gap between germline ends came to 8 bases. The CDR3 is 14 residues long. The receptor comes from an adult with an advanced solid tumor such as melanoma, head and neck, liver or kidney cancer. The sequencing here drew on CD4+ or CD8+ T cells sorted from blood, taken in a trial of the OX40 agonist ivuxolimab. The V gene is TRBV2, the J gene TRBJ2-4; tentative D call: TRBD1 (6 bases). The CDR3 loop reads CASSEQGYKNIQYF. CDR3 nucleotide sequence: TGTGCCAGCAGTGAACAGGGGTACAAAAACATTCAGTACTTC.